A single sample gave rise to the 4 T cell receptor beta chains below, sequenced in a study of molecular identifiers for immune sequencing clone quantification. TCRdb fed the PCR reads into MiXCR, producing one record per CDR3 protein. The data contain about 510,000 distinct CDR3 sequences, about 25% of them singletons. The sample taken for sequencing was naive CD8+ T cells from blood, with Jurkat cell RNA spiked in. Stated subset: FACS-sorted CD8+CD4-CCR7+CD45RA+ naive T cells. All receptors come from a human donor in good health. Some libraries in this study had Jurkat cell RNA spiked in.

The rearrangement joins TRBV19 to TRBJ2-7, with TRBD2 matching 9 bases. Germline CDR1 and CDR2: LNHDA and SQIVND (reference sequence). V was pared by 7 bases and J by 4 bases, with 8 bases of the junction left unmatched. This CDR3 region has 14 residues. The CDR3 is CASTSSSGGYEQYF. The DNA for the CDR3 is TGTGCCAGTACCTCCTCAAGCGGGGGGTACGAGCAGTACTTC.

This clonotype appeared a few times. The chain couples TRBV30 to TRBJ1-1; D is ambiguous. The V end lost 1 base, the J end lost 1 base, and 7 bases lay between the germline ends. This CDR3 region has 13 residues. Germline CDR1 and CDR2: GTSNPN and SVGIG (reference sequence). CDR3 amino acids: CAWSAQGNTEAFF. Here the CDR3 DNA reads TGTGCCTGGAGTGCGCAAGGGAACACTGAAGCTTTCTTT.

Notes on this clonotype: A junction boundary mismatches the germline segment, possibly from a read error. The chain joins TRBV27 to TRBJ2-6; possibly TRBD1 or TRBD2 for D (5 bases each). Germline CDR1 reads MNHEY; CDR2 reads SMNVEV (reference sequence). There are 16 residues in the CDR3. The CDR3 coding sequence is TGTGCCAGCAGTCGCCTCGGGGTCTCTGGGGCCACCGTCCTGCCTTTC. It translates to CASSRLGVSGATVLPF.

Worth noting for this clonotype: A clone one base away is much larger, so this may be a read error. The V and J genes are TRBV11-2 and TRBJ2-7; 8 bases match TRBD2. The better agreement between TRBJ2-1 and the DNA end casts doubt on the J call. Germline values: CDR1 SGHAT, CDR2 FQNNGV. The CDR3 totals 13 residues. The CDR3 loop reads CASTRTSSYEQFF. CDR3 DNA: TGTGCCAGCACCCGGACTAGCTCCTACGAGCAGTTCTTC.